The text below deals with one TCR beta chain. The antigen it binds to is not known. Within one base of it there is no much larger clone, and no base qualities were kept. Using the deep immunoSEQ assay, TCR CDR3 regions were amplified from genomic DNA by multiplex PCR. Extracted genomic DNA from each cell subset was distributed evenly across all wells of several immunoSEQ 96-well plates, and each plate was treated as a replicate. For sorted subsets, 150 to 200 ng genomic DNA, equal to 30,000 or so T cell genomes, was loaded into each replicate PCR. Purified libraries were measured with a Qubit 3.0 fluorometer, size-checked on a Bioanalyzer 2100, and measured again with the KAPA Library Quantification kit. Every immunoSEQ 96-well plate was sequenced on a separate single-read 150-cycle Illumina NextSeq 550 flow cell. Per the original workflow: The immunoSEQ output contained only junctional sequences without quality scores, so filtering could not match that applied to full-length reads. To assign V/J genes and CDR3, sequences were annotated using PyIR, a Python wrapper for IgBLAST v1.9, with IMGT germline references. Any read was removed if the V/J assignment was weak (E-value above 1e-6), the CDR3 was missing, or the read contained stop codons, out-of-frame junctions, or ambiguous translated residues. V3J clonotypes were defined as sequences sharing the same inferred V gene, J gene, and CDR3 amino acid sequence. Percentage overlap between repertoires was computed as shared unique clonotypes divided by the size of the smaller repertoire. RTK rarefaction, the Chao1 estimator, and Recon v2.1 estimates of unobserved clonotypes were used to assess repertoire richness. Generation probabilities were computed with OLGA for all TCRbeta clonotypes obtained by the gDNA method from a handful of donors. In its TCRdb copy, this immuneACCESS table keeps in-frame sequences only and misses some clones. Where compared with another copy, unresolved V genes explain less than half of these, and the others have no known cause. V and J calls and clone size follow that table, whereas D and trimming were derived from the DNA. Here the sample has about 2 million clones; about 95% occur a single time. Roughly 1% of the sample is taken by the ten largest.

These data originate in a study of shared clonotypes between healthy human individuals (dated by TCRdb to between 2020 and 2021). For the wider study: A few men and two women, aged 18 to 49 years, made up the cohort. Each donor's leukapheresis produced roughly between roughly 0.94 and 9.5 billion PBMCs. Per donor, three plates each were used for CD4 naive and CD4 memory, two for CD8 naive, and one for CD8 memory. To increase sequencing depth and limit assay-specific biases, TCR repertoire library preparation and sequencing were carried out by different laboratories using diverse techniques. Blood TCR repertoires of four to six healthy adults were deeply sequenced to estimate repertoire size and the extent of clonotype sharing between individuals. What the work shows at the level of the full study, not this receptor alone: Even with the large sequencing depth, rarefaction of the sorted-subset datasets indicated that sequencing was incomplete. When a handful of donors were compared, the shared fraction of clonotypes was about 5% for naive CD4, 3.5% for naive CD8, more than 2% for memory CD4, and 0.4% for memory CD8. Clonotypes shared by all four sorted-subset donors showed higher generation probabilities than non-shared clonotypes. Sampling was restricted to blood, and TCR repertoires in tissues likely differ from the TCR repertoires found in blood. Because the study included only a small number of donors, the genetic and exposure-history diversity represented was limited. Pairwise subsampling led to the expectation that sequencing depth would affect the degree of clonotype sharing among donors. Larger estimated clonotype richness was generally found for naive subsets than for memory subsets.

For the CD8 naive samples, CD45RO-negative cells were positively selected for CCR7, yielding a CD45RA+CCR7+ population from which TemRA cells were excluded. Healthy HIV-negative adults with no recently reported acute infections or vaccinations were included as donors. Every donor was a Caucasian adult living in Nashville, Tennessee, USA. Blood was obtained by leukapheresis, after which PBMCs were separated by Ficoll-Histopaque density gradient centrifugation and cryopreserved in liquid nitrogen vapor phase. Purity and quantity of every magnetically sorted T cell population were checked by analytical flow cytometry. Genomic DNA was isolated from every sorted fraction and measured by UV absorbance on a Nanodrop 2000c. Input material: naive CD8+ T cells sorted from blood. Read against the paper, the sample's cell subset or site label means: CD45RA+CCR7+. The receptor was derived from a man aged 18 to 30 in good health.

The CDR3 loop reads CASSPSNAGDRMNEQFF. The DNA sequence is as follows: TGTGCCAGCTCACCAAGTAATGCGGGGGACCGGATGAATGAGCAGTTCTTC. Recombination linked TRBV18 to TRBJ2-1; 7 middle bases align to TRBD2. From the cysteine through the phenylalanine, the CDR3 covers 17 amino acids. Left in the record is the CDR3 DNA by itself, 51 bases read in frame from the first base. V is trimmed back by 2 bases and J by 7 bases, and the junction contains 14 bases that no gene match accounts for. The CDR1 and CDR2 encoded by the germline V gene are KGHSH and LQKENI.